Sequencing of this T cell receptor (beta chain) was carried out in a study of STAT5B mutations in CD4+ large granular lymphocyte leukemia. The CDR3 is made up of 14 amino acids. The V gene end was trimmed by 7 bases and the J gene end by 3 bases; junction bases not matched to a gene: 7. Germline loops: CDR1 LNHDA, CDR2 SQIVND (reference sequence). TCRdb keeps only in-frame clones here, not all; method: immunoSEQ multiplex PCR. The sample has about 32,000 clones, roughly two thirds seen once. Sequences were obtained from CD4+ T cells from blood buffy coats. The source of this sequence is a human donor in good health. The rearrangement links TRBV19 to TRBJ2-3, with TRBD1 matching 7 bases. The chain's CDR3 is CASNTGQSTDTQYF. The CDR3 bases are TGTGCCAGTAATACGGGACAGAGTACAGATACGCAGTATTTT.